This T cell receptor (beta chain) comes out of a study of shared clonotypes between healthy human individuals. Using immunoSEQ multiplex PCR, the repertoire was profiled, and TCRdb retains in-frame clones only, with some absent. Of just under 350,000 clones detected, around 79% appear once; the ten largest clones hold 10%. Germline CDR1 is MNHNS and CDR2 is SASEGT. The CDR3 totals 14 residues. Deletions cut 10 bases from V and 0 bases from J, with 13 bases between. This receptor was obtained from a man aged 30-40 years in good health. The chain uses TRBV6-1 and TRBJ1-5; no firm D call. Sequenced input: memory CD4+ T cells sorted from blood. This sample's subset: CD45RA-negative fraction. The CDR3, as DNA: TGTGCCACCAGGCCGAGCTATAGCAATCAGCCCCAGCATTTT. Translated, it gives CATRPSYSNQPQHF.